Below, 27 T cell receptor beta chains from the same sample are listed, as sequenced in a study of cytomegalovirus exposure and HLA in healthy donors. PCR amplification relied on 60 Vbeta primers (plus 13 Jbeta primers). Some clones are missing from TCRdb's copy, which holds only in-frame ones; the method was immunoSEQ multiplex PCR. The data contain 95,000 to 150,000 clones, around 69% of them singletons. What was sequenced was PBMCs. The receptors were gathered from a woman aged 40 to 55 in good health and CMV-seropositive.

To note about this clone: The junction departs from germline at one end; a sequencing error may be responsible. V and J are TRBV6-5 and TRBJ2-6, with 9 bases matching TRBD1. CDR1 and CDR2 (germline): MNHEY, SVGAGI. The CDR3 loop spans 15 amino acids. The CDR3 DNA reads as TGTGCCAGCAGAACAGGGGGCGCTGGGGCCAACGTCCTGGCTTTC. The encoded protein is CASRTGGAGANVLAF.

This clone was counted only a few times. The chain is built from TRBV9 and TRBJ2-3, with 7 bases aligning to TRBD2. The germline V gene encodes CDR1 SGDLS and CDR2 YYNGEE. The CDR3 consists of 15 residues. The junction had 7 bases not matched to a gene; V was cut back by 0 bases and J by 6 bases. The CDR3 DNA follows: TGTGCCAGCAGCGTAGGACCGGCGGGAGCGGATACGCAGTATTTT. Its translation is CASSVGPAGADTQYF.

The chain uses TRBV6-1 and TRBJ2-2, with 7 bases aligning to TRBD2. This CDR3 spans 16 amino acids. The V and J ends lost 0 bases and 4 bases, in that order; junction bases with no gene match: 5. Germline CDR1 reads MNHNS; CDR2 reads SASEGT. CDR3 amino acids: CASSEAGTGGTGELFF. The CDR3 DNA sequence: TGTGCCAGCAGTGAAGCCGGGACGGGAGGCACCGGGGAGCTGTTTTTT.

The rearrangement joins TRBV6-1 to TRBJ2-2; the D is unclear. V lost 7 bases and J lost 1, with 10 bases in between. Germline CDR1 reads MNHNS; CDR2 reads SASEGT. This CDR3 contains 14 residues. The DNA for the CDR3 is TGTGCCAGCACCCGGGTAGGGAACACCGGGGAGCTGTTTTTT. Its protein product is CASTRVGNTGELFF.

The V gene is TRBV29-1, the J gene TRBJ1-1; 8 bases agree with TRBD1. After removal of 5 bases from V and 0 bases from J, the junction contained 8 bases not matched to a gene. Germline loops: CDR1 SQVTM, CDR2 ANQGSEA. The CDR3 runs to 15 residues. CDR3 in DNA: TGCAGCGTTTCTGGGGACAGGTACATGAACACTGAAGCTTTCTTT. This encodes CSVSGDRYMNTEAFF. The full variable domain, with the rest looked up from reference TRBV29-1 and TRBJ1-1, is SAVISQKPSRDICQRGTSLTIQCQVDSQVTMMFWYRQQPGQSLTLIATANQGSEATYESGFVIDKFPISRPNLTFSTLTVSNMSPEDSSIYLCSVSGDRYMNTEAFFGQGTRLTVV.

The CDR3, as DNA: TGTGCCATCAGTGATGGGCCGCTATCTAACTATGGCTACACCTTC. Translation: CAISDGPLSNYGYTF. The V call is TRBV10-3, the J call TRBJ1-2; D ambiguous. The CDR3 is 15 amino acids. Trimming removed 3 bases at V and 0 bases at J, with 11 bases between. From germline, CDR1 is ENHRY and CDR2 SYGVKD.

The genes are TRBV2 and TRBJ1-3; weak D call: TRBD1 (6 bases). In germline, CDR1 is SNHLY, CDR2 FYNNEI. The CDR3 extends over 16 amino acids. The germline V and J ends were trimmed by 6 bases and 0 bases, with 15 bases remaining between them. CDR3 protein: CASSGAGASSGNTIYF. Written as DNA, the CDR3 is TGTGCCAGCAGCGGCGCGGGGGCTTCCTCTGGAAACACCATATATTTT.

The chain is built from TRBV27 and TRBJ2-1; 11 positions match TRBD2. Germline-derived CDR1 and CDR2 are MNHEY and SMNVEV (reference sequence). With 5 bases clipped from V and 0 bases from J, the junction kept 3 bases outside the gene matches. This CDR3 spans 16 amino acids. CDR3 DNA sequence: TGTGCCAGCAGTCTCACTAGCGGGGGCTCCTACAATGAGCAGTTCTTC. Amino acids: CASSLTSGGSYNEQFF.

The CDR3 here is CASSLKLREGLEQYF. In DNA, the CDR3 is TGTGCCAGCAGCTTGAAGCTGCGGGAGGGCCTCGAGCAGTACTTC. V gene TRBV7-2 combines with J gene TRBJ2-5, with TRBD2 identical over 9 bases. Judging by the DNA end, TRBJ2-7 fits better; the J call may be wrong. CDR1 SGHTA and CDR2 FQGNSA come from the germline V gene. The CDR3 is made up of 15 amino acids.

This chain's CDR3 is CASGTGQKNTEAFF. The CDR3 nucleotides are TGTGCTAGTGGAACGGGACAGAAGAACACTGAAGCTTTCTTT. V is TRBV12-5 and J is TRBJ1-1; 7 bases are shared with TRBD1. This CDR3 has 14 residues. Trimming cost V 6 bases and J 1 base; bases outside gene matches: 5. CDR1 is LGHNT and CDR2 is FRNRAP in the germline V gene.

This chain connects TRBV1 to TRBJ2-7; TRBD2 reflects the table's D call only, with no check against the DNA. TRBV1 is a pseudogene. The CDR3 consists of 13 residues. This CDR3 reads CTSSKSGSYEQYF. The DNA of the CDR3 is TGCACCAGCAGCAAAAGCGGGAGCTACGAGCAGTACTTC.

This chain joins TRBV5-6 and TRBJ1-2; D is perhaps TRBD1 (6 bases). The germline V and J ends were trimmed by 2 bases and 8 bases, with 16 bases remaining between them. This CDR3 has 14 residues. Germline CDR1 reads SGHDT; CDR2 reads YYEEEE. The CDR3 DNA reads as TGTGCCAGCAGCTTTACGGACAGTGCCTTAGGCTACACCTTC. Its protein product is CASSFTDSALGYTF.

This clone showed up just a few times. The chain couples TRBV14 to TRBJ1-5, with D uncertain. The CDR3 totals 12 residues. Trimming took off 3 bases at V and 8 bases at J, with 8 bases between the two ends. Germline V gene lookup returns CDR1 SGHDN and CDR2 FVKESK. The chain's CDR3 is CASSQRGKPQHF. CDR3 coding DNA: TGTGCCAGCAGCCAGAGAGGAAAGCCCCAGCATTTT.

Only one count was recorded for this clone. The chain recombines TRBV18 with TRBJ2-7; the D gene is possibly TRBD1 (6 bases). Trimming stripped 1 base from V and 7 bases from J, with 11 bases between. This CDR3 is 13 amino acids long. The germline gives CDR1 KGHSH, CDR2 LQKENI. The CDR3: CASSPRGLEEQYF. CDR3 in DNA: TGTGCCAGCTCACCACGGGGGCTGGAAGAGCAGTACTTC.

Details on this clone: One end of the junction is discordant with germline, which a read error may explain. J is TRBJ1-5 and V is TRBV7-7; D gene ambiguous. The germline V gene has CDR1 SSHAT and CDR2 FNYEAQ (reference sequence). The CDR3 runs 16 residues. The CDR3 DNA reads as TGTGCTAGCAGCTTCCGGCGCGCCGGGTTCAAGCAGCCCCAGCATTTT. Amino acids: CASSFRRAGFKQPQHF.

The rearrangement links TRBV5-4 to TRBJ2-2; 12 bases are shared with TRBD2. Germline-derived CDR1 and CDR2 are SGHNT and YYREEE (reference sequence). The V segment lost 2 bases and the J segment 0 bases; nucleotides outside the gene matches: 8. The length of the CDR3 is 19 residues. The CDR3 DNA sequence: TGTGCCAGCAGCTTACGGACTAGCGGGGCAAGAACGAACACCGGGGAGCTGTTTTTT. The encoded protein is CASSLRTSGARTNTGELFF.

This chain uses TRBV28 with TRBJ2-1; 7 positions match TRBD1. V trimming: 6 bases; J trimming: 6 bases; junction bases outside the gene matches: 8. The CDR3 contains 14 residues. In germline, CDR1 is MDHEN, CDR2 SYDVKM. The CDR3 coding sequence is TGTGCCAGCAGCCTAGGGGGCCAAGGCAATGAGCAGTTCTTC. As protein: CASSLGGQGNEQFF. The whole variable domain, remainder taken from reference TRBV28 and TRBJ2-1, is DVKVTQSSRYLVKRTGEKVFLECVQDMDHENMFWYRQDPGLGLRLIYFSYDVKMKEKGDIPEGYSVSREKKERFSLILESASTNQTSMYLCASSLGGQGNEQFFGPGTRLTVL.

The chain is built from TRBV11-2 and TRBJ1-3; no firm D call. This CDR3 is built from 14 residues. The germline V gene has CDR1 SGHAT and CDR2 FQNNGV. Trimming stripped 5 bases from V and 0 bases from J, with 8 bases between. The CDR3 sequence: CASSQVSSGNTIYF. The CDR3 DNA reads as TGTGCCAGCAGCCAGGTCAGCTCTGGAAACACCATATATTTT. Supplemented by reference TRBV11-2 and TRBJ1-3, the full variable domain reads EAGVAQSPRYKIIEKRQSVAFWCNPISGHATLYWYQQILGQGPKLLIQFQNNGVVDDSQLPKDRFSAERLKGVDSTLKIQPAKLEDSAVYLCASSQVSSGNTIYFGEGSWLTVV.

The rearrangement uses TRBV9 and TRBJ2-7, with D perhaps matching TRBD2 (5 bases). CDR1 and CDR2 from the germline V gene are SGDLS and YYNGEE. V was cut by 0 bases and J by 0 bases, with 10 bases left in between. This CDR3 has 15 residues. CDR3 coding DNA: TGTGCCAGCAGCGTAGGGGTCGGGGTCTCCTACGAGCAGTACTTC. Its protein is CASSVGVGVSYEQYF.

The CDR3 coding sequence is TGTGCCAGTAAGCCAGGGGATACAGATACGCAGTATTTT. This translates into CASKPGDTDTQYF. The chain combines TRBV19 with TRBJ2-3, with TRBD1 as a possible D gene (6 bases). The CDR3 length is 13 residues. Germline loops: CDR1 LNHDA, CDR2 SQIVND (reference sequence). Trimming removed 7 bases at V and 3 bases at J, with 11 bases between.

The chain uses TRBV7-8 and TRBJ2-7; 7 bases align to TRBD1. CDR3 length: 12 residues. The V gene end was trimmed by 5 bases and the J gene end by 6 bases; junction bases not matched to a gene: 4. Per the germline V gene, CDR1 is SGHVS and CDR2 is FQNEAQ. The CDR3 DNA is TGTGCCAGCAGCCCCGACAGGGCCGAGCAGTACTTC. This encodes CASSPDRAEQYF.

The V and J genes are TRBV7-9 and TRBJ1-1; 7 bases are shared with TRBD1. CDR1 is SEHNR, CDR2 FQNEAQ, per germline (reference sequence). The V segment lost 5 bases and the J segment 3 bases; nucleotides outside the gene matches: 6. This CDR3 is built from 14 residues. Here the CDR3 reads CASSNRGLDTEAFF. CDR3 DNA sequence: TGTGCCAGCAGCAACAGGGGATTGGACACTGAAGCTTTCTTT.

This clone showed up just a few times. CDR3 DNA sequence: TGCGCCAGCAGCCACGGACAGGGCCGAATGAACACTGAAGCTTTCTTT. Translating gives CASSHGQGRMNTEAFF. V is TRBV5-1 and J is TRBJ1-1; TRBD1 matches 8 bases. CDR1 SGHRS and CDR2 YFSETQ come from the germline V gene. The CDR3 consists of 16 residues. Unmatched junction bases numbered 8, after V lost 4 bases and J lost 0 bases.

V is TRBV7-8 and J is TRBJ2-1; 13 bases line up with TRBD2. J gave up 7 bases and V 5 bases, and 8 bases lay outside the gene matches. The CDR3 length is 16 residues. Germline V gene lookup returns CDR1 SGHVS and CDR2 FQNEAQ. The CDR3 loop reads CASSEIGTSGINEQFF. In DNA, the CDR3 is TGTGCCAGCAGCGAGATCGGGACTAGCGGGATTAATGAGCAGTTCTTC.

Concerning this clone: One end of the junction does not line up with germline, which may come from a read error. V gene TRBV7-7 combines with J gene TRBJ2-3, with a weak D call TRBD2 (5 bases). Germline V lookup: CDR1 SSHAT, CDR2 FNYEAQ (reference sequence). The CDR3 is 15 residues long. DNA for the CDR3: TGTGCTAGCAGCTTAGGTTCGGGAACCACAGATACGCAGTATTTT. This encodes CASSLGSGTTDTQYF.

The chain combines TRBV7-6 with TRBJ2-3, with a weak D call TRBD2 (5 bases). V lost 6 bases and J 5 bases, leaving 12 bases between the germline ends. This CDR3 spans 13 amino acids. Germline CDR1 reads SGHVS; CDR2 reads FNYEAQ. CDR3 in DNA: TGTGCCAGCAGTATCGAACTAGAAGATACGCAGTATTTT. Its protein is CASSIELEDTQYF.

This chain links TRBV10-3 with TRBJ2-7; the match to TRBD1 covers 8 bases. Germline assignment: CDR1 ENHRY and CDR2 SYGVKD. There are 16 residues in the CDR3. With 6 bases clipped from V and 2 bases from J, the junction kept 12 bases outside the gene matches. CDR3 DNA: TGTGCCATCAGAGGACAGGGCAGGGATGAAACCTACGAGCAGTACTTC. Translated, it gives CAIRGQGRDETYEQYF.